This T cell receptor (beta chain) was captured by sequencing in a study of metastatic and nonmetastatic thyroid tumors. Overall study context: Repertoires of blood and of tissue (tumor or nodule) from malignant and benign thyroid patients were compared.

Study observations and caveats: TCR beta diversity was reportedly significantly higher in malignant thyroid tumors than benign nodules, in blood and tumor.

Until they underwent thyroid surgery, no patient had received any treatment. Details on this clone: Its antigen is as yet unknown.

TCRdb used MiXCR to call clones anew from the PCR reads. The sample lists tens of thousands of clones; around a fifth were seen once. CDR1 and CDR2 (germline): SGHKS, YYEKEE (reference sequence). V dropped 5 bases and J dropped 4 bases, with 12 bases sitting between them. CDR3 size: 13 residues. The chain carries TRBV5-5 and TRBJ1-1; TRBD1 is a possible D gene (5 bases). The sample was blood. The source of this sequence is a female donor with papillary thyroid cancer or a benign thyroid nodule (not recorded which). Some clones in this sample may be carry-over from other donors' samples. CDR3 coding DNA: TGTGCCAGCAGATGGGACCCCAGCACTGAAGCTTTCTTT. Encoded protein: CASRWDPSTEAFF.